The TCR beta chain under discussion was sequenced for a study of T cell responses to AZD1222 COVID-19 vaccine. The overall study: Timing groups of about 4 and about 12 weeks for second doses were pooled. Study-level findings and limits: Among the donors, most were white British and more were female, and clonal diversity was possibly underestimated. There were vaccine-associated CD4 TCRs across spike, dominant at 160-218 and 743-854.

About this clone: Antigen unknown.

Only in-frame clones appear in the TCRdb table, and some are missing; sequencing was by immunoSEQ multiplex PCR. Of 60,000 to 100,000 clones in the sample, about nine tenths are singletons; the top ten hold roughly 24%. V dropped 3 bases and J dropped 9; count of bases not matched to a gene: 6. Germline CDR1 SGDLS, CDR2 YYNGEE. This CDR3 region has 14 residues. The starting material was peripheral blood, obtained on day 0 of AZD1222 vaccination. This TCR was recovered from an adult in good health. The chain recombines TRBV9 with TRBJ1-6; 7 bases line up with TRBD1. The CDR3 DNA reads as TGTGCCAGCAGCGACGACAGGGATGGTTCACCCCTCCACTTT. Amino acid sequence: CASSDDRDGSPLHF.